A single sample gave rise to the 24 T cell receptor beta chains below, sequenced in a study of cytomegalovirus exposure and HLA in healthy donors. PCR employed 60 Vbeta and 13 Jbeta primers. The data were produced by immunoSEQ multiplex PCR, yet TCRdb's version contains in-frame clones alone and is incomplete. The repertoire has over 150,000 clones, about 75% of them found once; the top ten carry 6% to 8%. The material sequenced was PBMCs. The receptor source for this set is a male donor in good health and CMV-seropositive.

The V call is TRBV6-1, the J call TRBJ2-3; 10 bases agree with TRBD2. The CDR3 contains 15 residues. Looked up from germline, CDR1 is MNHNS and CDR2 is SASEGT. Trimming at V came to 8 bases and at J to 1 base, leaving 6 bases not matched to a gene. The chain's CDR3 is CASSNGLAGTDTQYF. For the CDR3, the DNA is TGTGCCAGCTCCAACGGACTAGCGGGCACAGATACGCAGTATTTT.

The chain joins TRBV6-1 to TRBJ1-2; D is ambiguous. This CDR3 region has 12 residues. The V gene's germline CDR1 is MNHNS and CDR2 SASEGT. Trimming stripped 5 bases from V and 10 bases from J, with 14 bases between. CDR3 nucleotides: TGTGCCAGCAGTAGTCGGGGTTCCCTCTACACCTTC. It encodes CASSSRGSLYTF.

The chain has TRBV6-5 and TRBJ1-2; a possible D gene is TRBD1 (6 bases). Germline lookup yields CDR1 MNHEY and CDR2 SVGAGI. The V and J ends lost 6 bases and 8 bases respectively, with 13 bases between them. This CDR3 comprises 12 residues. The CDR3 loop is CASRGPRGGYTF. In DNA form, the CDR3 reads TGTGCCAGCAGAGGCCCGAGGGGGGGCTACACCTTC.

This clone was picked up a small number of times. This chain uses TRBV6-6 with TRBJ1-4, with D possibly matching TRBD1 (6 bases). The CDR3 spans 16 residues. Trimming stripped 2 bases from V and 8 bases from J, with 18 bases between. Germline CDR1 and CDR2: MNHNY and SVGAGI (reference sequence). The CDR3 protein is CASSYRRGGGREKLFF. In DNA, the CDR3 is TGTGCCAGCAGTTACAGACGGGGCGGGGGGCGCGAAAAACTGTTTTTT.

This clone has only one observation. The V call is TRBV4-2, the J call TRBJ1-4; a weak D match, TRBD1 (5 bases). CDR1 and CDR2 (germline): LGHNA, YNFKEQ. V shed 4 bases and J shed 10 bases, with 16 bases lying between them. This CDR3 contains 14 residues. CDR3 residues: CASSPLVRGVKLFF. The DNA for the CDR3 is TGTGCCAGCAGCCCCCTGGTCCGGGGGGTAAAACTGTTTTTT.

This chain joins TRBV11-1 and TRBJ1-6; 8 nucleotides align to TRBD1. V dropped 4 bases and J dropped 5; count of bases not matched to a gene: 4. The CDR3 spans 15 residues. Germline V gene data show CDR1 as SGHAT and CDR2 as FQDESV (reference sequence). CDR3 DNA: TGTGCCAGCAGCTACGACAGGGGCAATAATTCACCCCTCCACTTT. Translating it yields CASSYDRGNNSPLHF.

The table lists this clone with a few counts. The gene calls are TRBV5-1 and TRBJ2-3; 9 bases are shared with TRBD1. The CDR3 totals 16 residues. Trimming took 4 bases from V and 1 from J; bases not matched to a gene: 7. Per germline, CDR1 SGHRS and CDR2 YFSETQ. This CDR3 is CASSPGQGPRTDTQYF. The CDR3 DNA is TGCGCCAGCAGCCCGGGACAGGGCCCCCGCACAGATACGCAGTATTTT.

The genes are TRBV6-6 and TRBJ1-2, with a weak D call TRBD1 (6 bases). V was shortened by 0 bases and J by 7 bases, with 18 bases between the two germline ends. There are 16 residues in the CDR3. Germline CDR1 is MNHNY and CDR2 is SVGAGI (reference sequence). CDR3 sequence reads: CASSYSTATGSGGYTF. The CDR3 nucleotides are TGTGCCAGCAGTTACTCGACGGCTACAGGGTCAGGTGGCTACACCTTC.

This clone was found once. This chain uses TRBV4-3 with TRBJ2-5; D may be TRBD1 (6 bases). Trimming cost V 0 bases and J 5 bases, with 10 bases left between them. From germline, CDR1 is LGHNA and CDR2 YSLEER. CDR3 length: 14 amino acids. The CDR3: CASSQDRGGETQYF. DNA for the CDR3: TGCGCCAGCAGCCAAGACAGGGGCGGCGAGACCCAGTACTTC.

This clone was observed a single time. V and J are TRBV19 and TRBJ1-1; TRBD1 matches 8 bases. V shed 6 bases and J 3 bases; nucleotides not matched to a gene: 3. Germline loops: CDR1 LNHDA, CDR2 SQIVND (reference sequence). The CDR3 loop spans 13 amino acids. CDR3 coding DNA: TGTGCCAGTAGCAAGGACAGGGACACTGAAGCTTTCTTT. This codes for CASSKDRDTEAFF.

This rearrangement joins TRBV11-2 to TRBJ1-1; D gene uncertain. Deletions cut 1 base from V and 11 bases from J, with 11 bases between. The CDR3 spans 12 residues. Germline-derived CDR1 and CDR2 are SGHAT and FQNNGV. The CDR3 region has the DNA TGTGCCAGCAGCTTAGGGGAGGAGTCGGCTTTCTTT. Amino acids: CASSLGEESAFF.

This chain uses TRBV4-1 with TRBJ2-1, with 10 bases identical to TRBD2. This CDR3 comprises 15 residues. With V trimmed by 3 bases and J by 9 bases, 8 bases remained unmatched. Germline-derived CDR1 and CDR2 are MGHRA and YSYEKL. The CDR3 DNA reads TGCGCCAGCAGCCAGAGCGGGGGGGCCGAACGTGAGCAGTTCTTC. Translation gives CASSQSGGAEREQFF.

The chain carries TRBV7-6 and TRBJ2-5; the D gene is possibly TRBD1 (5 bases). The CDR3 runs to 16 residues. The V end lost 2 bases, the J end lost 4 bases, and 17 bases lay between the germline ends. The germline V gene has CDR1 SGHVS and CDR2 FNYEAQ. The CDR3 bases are TGTGCCAGCAGCTTACCCCAGGGTAGGGGTGGAGAGACCCAGTACTTC. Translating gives CASSLPQGRGGETQYF. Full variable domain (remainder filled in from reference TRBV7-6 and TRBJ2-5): GAGVSQSPRYKVTKRGQDVALRCDPISGHVSLYWYRQALGQGPEFLTYFNYEAQQDKSGLPNDRFSAERPEGSISTLTIQRTEQRDSAMYRCASSLPQGRGGETQYFGPGTRLLVL.

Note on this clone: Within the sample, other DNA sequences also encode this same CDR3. CDR3 amino acids: CASSLTSGGARELFF. The CDR3 DNA reads as TGTGCCAGCAGCCTGACTAGTGGGGGGGCCAGGGAGCTGTTTTTT. The V call is TRBV11-2, the J call TRBJ2-2; weak D call: TRBD2 (7 bases). The V end lost 5 bases, the J end lost 9 bases, and 19 bases lay between the germline ends. Germline loops: CDR1 SGHAT, CDR2 FQNNGV. This CDR3 spans 15 amino acids.

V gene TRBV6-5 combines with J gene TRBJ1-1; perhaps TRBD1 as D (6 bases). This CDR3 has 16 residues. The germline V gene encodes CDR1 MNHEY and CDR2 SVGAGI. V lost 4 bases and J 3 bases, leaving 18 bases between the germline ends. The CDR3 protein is CASSFRPPGTHTEAFF. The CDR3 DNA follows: TGTGCCAGCAGTTTCCGGCCACCCGGGACACACACTGAAGCTTTCTTT.

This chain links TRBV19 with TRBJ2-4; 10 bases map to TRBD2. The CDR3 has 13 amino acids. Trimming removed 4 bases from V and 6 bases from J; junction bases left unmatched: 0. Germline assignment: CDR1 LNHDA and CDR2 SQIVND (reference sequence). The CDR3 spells CASSTSGGNIQYF. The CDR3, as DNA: TGTGCCAGTAGTACTAGCGGGGGAAACATTCAGTACTTC.

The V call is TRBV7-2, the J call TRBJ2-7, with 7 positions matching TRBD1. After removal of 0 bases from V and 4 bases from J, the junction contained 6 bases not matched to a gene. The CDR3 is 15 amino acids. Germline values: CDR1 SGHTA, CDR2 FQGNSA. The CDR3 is CASSLAGGGQYEQYF. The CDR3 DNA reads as TGTGCCAGCAGCTTAGCAGGGGGCGGCCAGTACGAGCAGTACTTC.

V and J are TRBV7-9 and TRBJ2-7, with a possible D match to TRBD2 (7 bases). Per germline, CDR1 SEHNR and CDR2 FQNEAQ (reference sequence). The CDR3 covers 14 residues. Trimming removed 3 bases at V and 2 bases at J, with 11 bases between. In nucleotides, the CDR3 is TGTGCCAGCAGCTTCGGGGGGCGAACCTACGAGCAGTACTTC. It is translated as CASSFGGRTYEQYF.

In nucleotides, the CDR3 is TGCAGTGCTCTCAGATCCTACGAGCAGTACTTC. Amino acid sequence: CSALRSYEQYF. The chain is built from TRBV20-1 and TRBJ2-7; no clear D. The CDR3 spans 11 residues. Trimming stripped 5 bases from V and 1 base from J, with 6 bases between. CDR1 is DFQATT and CDR2 is SNEGSKA in the germline V gene (reference sequence).

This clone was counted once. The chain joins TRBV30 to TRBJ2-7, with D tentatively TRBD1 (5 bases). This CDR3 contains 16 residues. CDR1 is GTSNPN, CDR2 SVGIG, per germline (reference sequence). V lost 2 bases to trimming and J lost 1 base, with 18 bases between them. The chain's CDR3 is CAWSRAGPSGSYEQYF. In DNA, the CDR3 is TGTGCCTGGAGTCGGGCAGGGCCGAGTGGGTCCTACGAGCAGTACTTC.

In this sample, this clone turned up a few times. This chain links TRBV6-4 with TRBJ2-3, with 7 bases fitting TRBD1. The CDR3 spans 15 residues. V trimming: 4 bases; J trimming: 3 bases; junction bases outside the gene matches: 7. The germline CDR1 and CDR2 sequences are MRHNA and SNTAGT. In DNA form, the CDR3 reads TGTGCCAGCAGTGCAACAGGGGAGATGACAGATACGCAGTATTTT. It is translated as CASSATGEMTDTQYF.

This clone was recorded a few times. Here the CDR3 reads CASSPTGQAYLGNEQFF. Written as DNA, the CDR3 is TGTGCCAGCAGTCCAACGGGACAGGCTTATCTGGGGAATGAGCAGTTCTTC. The V call is TRBV27, the J call TRBJ2-1; 8 nucleotides match TRBD1. The V and J ends lost 5 bases and 7 bases, in that order; junction bases with no gene match: 16. CDR3 length: 17 residues. Germline CDR1 is MNHEY and CDR2 is SMNVEV (reference sequence).

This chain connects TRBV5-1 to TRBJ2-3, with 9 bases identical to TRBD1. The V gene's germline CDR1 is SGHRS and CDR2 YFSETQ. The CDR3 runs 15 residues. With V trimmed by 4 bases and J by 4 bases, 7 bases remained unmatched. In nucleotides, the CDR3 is TGCGCCAGCAGCCCCGGGGGACAGGGATCAGATACGCAGTATTTT. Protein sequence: CASSPGGQGSDTQYF.

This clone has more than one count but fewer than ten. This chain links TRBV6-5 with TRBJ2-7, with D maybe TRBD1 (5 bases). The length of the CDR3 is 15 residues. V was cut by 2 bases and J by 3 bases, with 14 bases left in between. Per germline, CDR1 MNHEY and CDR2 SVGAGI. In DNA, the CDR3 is TGTGCCAGCAGTTACAGACGGACAAGTTACTACGAGCAGTACTTC. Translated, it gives CASSYRRTSYYEQYF.